This T cell receptor (beta chain) emerged from a study of blood T cell repertoires in COVID-19. Study-wide context: Some COVID-19 samples were acute and others convalescent; all came from the United States, Italy and Spain. In each case, the material was cDNA or gDNA derived from T cells, B-cell-depleted T cells, or PBMCs.

Per the study methods: Using reference gene primer amplification, nucleated cell counts were estimated. Method: immunoSEQ multiplex PCR; TCRdb's copy keeps in-frame clones and lacks some. The V and J calls and the clone size are those of that table, but D and trimming were determined from the DNA. Of roughly 260,000 clones in the sample, about 88% are singletons; the top ten hold around 2.2%. V shed 1 base and J shed 0 bases, with 11 bases lying between them. The germline CDR1 and CDR2 sequences are MGHRA and YSYEKL. The length of the CDR3 is 16 residues. The sequence was collected from a woman between 35 and 50 years old who had recovered from COVID-19. Sequenced material: peripheral blood. The chain combines TRBV4-1 with TRBJ2-3; the D is unclear. Here the CDR3 reads CASSQARSISTDTQYF. The CDR3, as DNA: TGCGCCAGCAGCCAAGCGCGCTCGATTAGCACAGATACGCAGTATTTT.